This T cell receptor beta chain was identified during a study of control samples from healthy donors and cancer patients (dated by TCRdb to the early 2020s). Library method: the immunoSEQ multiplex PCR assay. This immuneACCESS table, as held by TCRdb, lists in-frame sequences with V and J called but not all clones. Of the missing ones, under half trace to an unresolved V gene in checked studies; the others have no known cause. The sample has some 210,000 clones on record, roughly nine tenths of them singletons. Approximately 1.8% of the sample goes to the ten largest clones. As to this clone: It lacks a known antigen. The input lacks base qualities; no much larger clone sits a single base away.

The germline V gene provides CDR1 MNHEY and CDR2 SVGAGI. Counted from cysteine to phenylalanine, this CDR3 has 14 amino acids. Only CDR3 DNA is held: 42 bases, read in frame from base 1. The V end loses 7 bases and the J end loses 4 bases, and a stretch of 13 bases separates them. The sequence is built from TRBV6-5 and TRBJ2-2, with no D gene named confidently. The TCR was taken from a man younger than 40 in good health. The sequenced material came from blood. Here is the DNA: TGTGCCAGCAAGAGGTTCTTTAGCACCGGGGAGCTGTTTTTT. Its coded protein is CASKRFFSTGELFF.